The entry below describes one T cell receptor (beta chain). Data came from immunoSEQ multiplex PCR; TCRdb stores just in-frame clones and leaves some out. The sample shows 10,000 to 15,000 clones, roughly three quarters of them seen only once. The data are from a study of OX40 agonist ivuxolimab in advanced cancers. This clonotype originated in an adult with an advanced solid tumor such as melanoma, head and neck, liver or kidney cancer. This sample comprised CD4+ or CD8+ T cells sorted from blood, obtained in a trial of the OX40 agonist ivuxolimab.

The CDR3 region has the DNA TGTGCCAGCAGCGTCGCGGGGTCTGGAAACACCATATATTTT. Translation gives CASSVAGSGNTIYF. V and J are TRBV9 and TRBJ1-3; D is uncertain. Trimming stripped 2 bases from V and 1 base from J, with 7 bases between. Germline CDR1 and CDR2: SGDLS and YYNGEE. This CDR3 region has 14 residues. The variable domain in full, with the rest retrieved from reference TRBV9 and TRBJ1-3, is DSGVTQTPKHLITATGQRVTLRCSPRSGDLSVYWYQQSLDQGLQFLIQYYNGEERAKGNILERFSAQQFPDLHSELNLSSLELGDSALYFCASSVAGSGNTIYFGEGSWLTVV.